These T cell receptor beta chains were read from a single sample in a study of metastatic and nonmetastatic thyroid tumors. TCRdb used MiXCR to call clones anew from the PCR reads. The sample has roughly 13,000 clones, roughly 27% seen once. Sequencing input: tumor tissue. The source of these receptors is a female donor with papillary thyroid cancer or a benign thyroid nodule (not recorded which). Some clones in this sample may be carry-over from other donors' samples. CDR3s include the opening cysteine and the closing phenylalanine or tryptophan. The D gene is left open where the match is weak. The size of a clone is reported for some rows only, either as once, few or many, or as a class for expanded clones.

size,D,J,V,DNA,CDR3
NA,NA,TRBJ2-7,TRBV7-8,TGTGCCAGCAGCTTAGACAGGGGAGGGGGCGAGCAGTACTTC,CASSLDRGGGEQYF
many,NA,TRBJ2-1,TRBV18,TGTGCCAGCTCACCAACTTTACGGGACCGTGACAATGAGCAGTTCTTC,CASSPTLRDRDNEQFF
NA,NA,TRBJ2-7,TRBV7-2,TGTGCCAGCAGCCAAAGCACACCCCGCTACGAGCAGTACTTC,CASSQSTPRYEQYF
many,TRBD1,TRBJ2-4,TRBV19,TGTGCCAGTCCCCAGGGGGCATCTAAAAACATTCAGTACTTC,CASPQGASKNIQYF
NA,TRBD2,TRBJ2-7,TRBV7-9,TGTGCCAGCAGCGGAGGGACTAGCGGCGAGCAGTACTTC,CASSGGTSGEQYF
NA,NA,TRBJ2-3,TRBV20-1,TGCAGTGCTAGAGCCCTATCAGAGGGAACGACTTATTCAGATACGCAGTATTTT,CSARALSEGTTYSDTQYF
NA,TRBD2,TRBJ2-2,TRBV11-2,TGTGCCAGCAGTTTCGGACTAGATTTGCACACCGGGGAGCTGTTTTTT,CASSFGLDLHTGELFF
many,TRBD2,TRBJ2-5,TRBV3-1,TGTGCCAGCAGCCACGGGACTACCCGAGGGGAGACCCAGTACTTC,CASSHGTTRGETQYF
NA,NA,TRBJ2-5,TRBV18,TGTGCCAGCTCACCATCAGAGACCCAGTACTTC,CASSPSETQYF
many,TRBD2,TRBJ2-1,TRBV19,TGTGCCAGTAGTAGGAGACTAGCAGTCGATGAGCAGTTCTTC,CASSRRLAVDEQFF